This T cell receptor (beta chain) is from a study of CD8+CD57+ T cells in acquired aplastic anemia. V was clipped by 2 bases and J by 4 bases; unmatched bases: 7. The CDR3 spans 15 residues. Per germline, CDR1 SNHLY and CDR2 FYNNEI. Researchers used genomic DNA as the template to profile TCR beta VDJ and CDR3. Each CDR3 protein gets one entry after TCRdb re-called the reads with MiXCR. This table holds roughly 150,000 distinct CDR3 sequences, roughly 40% found once. Sequenced: sorted CD4+, CD8+, or CD8+CD57+ T cells (not recorded which) from PBMCs. The clonotype comes from a human donor in good health. The rearrangement uses TRBV2 and TRBJ1-2; 7 bases agree with TRBD1. CDR3 DNA: TGTGCCAGCAGTGAACAGGGGGGGTTGGGCTATGGCTACACCTTC. Translation: CASSEQGGLGYGYTF.